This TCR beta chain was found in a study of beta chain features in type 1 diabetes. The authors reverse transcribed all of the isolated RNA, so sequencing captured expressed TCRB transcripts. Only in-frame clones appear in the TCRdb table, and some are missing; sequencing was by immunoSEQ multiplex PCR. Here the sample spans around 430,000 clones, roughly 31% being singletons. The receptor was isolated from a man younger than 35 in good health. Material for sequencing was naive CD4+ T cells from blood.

CDR3 sequence (DNA): TGCGCCAGCAGGTCTGAGGGAACCGGGGAGCTGTTTTTT. It translates to CASRSEGTGELFF. The rearrangement joins TRBV5-1 to TRBJ2-2; TRBD2 might be the D (5 bases). Deletions cut 5 bases from V and 5 bases from J, with 10 bases between. This CDR3 has 13 amino acids. Per germline, CDR1 SGHRS and CDR2 YFSETQ.